This T cell receptor (beta chain) was obtained from a study of T cell repertoires in cytomegalovirus infection (dated by TCRdb to about 2019). Some background on the complete study: Because public TCR beta signatures pointed to carriage of CMV infection together with the matching HLA type, the HLA type of each donor mattered for the analysis.

The CDR3 spans 16 residues, from the cysteine through the phenylalanine. The only DNA kept is the CDR3, 48 bases in frame from the first base. Compared with germline, V lacks 5 bases and J lacks 6 bases; bases without a gene match: 12. The germline V gene (reference sequence) supplies CDR1 LNHDA and CDR2 SQIVND. The listed sequencing device is Illumina HiSeq 1500. In TCRdb, the public reads were trimmed at Q25 with fastp and aligned with MiXCR, with productive beta chains retained. CDR3 protein sequences are deduplicated, and each keeps its most common genes and DNA. Here the sample has roughly 720,000 distinct CDR3 sequences; 35% to 40% occur a single time. The top ten hold 2.8% of the sample. The full study reports these points: In the ex vivo response, HLA-C-restricted CMV-specific TCR beta clonotypes were dominant, and in two of eight donors the single most frequent clonotype came from this HLA-C-restricted group. In both this cohort and an independent roughly 400-donor cohort, the cumulative frequency of public TCR beta family members distinguished carriers of CMV infection plus the relevant HLA type.

This clonotype showed up just a few times. The antigen this receptor binds is unknown. No base-level quality is on record; no much larger clone is a single base apart. This chain joins TRBV19 to TRBJ1-4, with TRBD1 matching 7 junction bases. This sequence originates from a human donor in good health (CMV status not recorded). Some clones in this sample may be carry-over from other donors' samples. The specimen sequenced was PBMCs. The nucleotide sequence reads as follows: TGTGCCAGTAGTCTCCCGGGACAGAACCCTTATGAAAAACTGTTTTTT. Translated, this is CASSLPGQNPYEKLFF.